Presented here are 18 T cell receptor beta chains from one specimen sequenced in a study of T cell responses to AZD1222 COVID-19 vaccine. Produced via immunoSEQ multiplex PCR; TCRdb's table is partial and in-frame only. The table records 110,000 to 150,000 clones, roughly nine tenths of them present only once. Sequencing was performed on peripheral blood, taken on day 0 of AZD1222 vaccination. All receptors derive from an adult in good health.

The rearrangement links TRBV5-4 to TRBJ2-2; 7 bases are shared with TRBD2. The CDR3 sequence is 15 residues long. The germline V gene encodes CDR1 SGHNT and CDR2 YYREEE (reference sequence). V was pared by 2 bases and J by 5 bases, with 6 bases of the junction left unmatched. CDR3 DNA sequence: TGTGCCAGCAGCTTACGGACTAGTGGGACCGGGGAGCTGTTTTTT. Translated, it gives CASSLRTSGTGELFF.

The chain employs TRBV11-3 and TRBJ2-3; D possibly corresponds to TRBD1 (6 bases). The V end lost 3 bases, the J end lost 3 bases, and 16 bases lay between the germline ends. Looked up from germline, CDR1 is SGHNT and CDR2 is YENEEA. The CDR3 runs 16 residues. CDR3 in amino acids: CASSLGHLSGTDTQYF. Written as DNA, the CDR3 is TGTGCCAGCAGCTTGGGACATCTCAGCGGAACAGATACGCAGTATTTT.

This clone was observed once. The chain employs TRBV29-1 and TRBJ2-1; TRBD2 matches at 13 bases. CDR1 and CDR2 (germline): SQVTM, ANQGSEA. The CDR3 spans 15 residues. V shed 3 bases, J shed 10 bases, and the junction held 9 bases outside the gene matches. The CDR3 reads CSVDGLAGAEVEQFF. The CDR3 region has the DNA TGCAGCGTTGATGGACTAGCGGGGGCTGAGGTGGAGCAGTTCTTC.

This clone was detected once. J is TRBJ1-5 and V is TRBV29-1; 7 bases are shared with TRBD1. This CDR3 spans 13 amino acids. Trimming cost V 5 bases and J 6 bases; bases outside gene matches: 7. CDR1 and CDR2 (germline): SQVTM, ANQGSEA. This CDR3 is CSVNLQGTQPQHF. DNA of the CDR3: TGCAGCGTTAACCTACAGGGGACTCAGCCCCAGCATTTT. The variable domain in full, with the rest retrieved from reference TRBV29-1 and TRBJ1-5, is SAVISQKPSRDICQRGTSLTIQCQVDSQVTMMFWYRQQPGQSLTLIATANQGSEATYESGFVIDKFPISRPNLTFSTLTVSNMSPEDSSIYLCSVNLQGTQPQHFGDGTRLSIL.

This chain links TRBV7-9 with TRBJ2-3, with a weak D call TRBD2 (6 bases). This CDR3 is built from 13 residues. V lost 3 bases and J 10 bases, leaving 14 bases between the germline ends. Germline V gives CDR1 SEHNR, CDR2 FQNEAQ (reference sequence). The CDR3 bases are TGTGCCAGCAGCTTCTGGACTAACCAGGCGCAGTATTTT. Its protein is CASSFWTNQAQYF.

This clone was found once. This sequence joins TRBV19 and TRBJ1-2, with TRBD1 identical over 11 bases. J was trimmed by 5 bases and V by 7 bases; bases with no gene match: 9. This CDR3 is 15 amino acids long. Per germline, CDR1 LNHDA and CDR2 SQIVND (reference sequence). CDR3 sequence: CASKPGQGDYYGYTF. The CDR3 DNA reads as TGTGCCAGTAAACCGGGACAGGGGGATTATTATGGCTACACCTTC. Variable domain in full (rest from reference TRBV19 and TRBJ1-2): DGGITQSPKYLFRKEGQNVTLSCEQNLNHDAMYWYRQDPGQGLRLIYYSQIVNDFQKGDIAEGYSVSREKKESFPLTVTSAQKNPTAFYLCASKPGQGDYYGYTFGSGTRLTVV.

This rearrangement joins TRBV29-1 to TRBJ2-7; D is possibly TRBD1 or TRBD2 (5 bases each). Trimming pared 4 bases from V and 2 bases from J, leaving 15 bases between. The CDR3 consists of 14 residues. The V gene's germline CDR1 is SQVTM and CDR2 ANQGSEA. CDR3 in DNA: TGCAGCGTTGTCTTAGGGACGGAGACCTACGAGCAGTACTTC. Amino acids: CSVVLGTETYEQYF.

The J gene is TRBJ1-5, the V gene TRBV4-2; no clear D gene. V lost 2 bases, J lost 3 bases, and 20 bases lay in between. CDR3 length equals 18 residues. From germline, CDR1 is LGHNA and CDR2 YNFKEQ. The CDR3 nucleotides are TGTGCCAGCAGCCAACATCTAGCGGATGGATCCCTCAATCAGCCCCAGCATTTT. Protein product: CASSQHLADGSLNQPQHF.

The V gene is TRBV7-9, the J gene TRBJ2-7, with D hard to call. Deletions cut 0 bases from V and 5 bases from J, with 8 bases between. Germline-derived CDR1 and CDR2 are SEHNR and FQNEAQ (reference sequence). The CDR3 has 13 amino acids. CDR3 DNA: TGTGCCAGCAGCTTAGCCCAGATCGACGAGCAGTACTTC. Its protein product is CASSLAQIDEQYF.

The V call is TRBV6-1, the J call TRBJ2-7, with D perhaps assigned TRBD1 or TRBD2 (5 bases each). Germline CDR1 reads MNHNS; CDR2 reads SASEGT. V was trimmed by 3 bases and J by 0 bases, leaving 15 bases between them. This CDR3 contains 16 residues. For the CDR3, the DNA is TGTGCCAGCAGTGAGAGGGACGCTCGGAACTCCTACGAGCAGTACTTC. It yields the protein CASSERDARNSYEQYF.

J is TRBJ1-2 and V is TRBV11-2; D unresolved. There are 15 residues in the CDR3. The germline V and J ends were trimmed by 2 bases and 7 bases, with 17 bases remaining between them. Germline lookup yields CDR1 SGHAT and CDR2 FQNNGV. CDR3 sequence reads: CASSLPPAGPPGYTF. CDR3 coding DNA: TGTGCCAGCAGCTTACCGCCGGCGGGCCCCCCTGGCTACACCTTC.

The CDR3 protein is CASSPYLLGSGDTEAFF. The DNA for the CDR3 is TGTGCCAGCTCACCCTACCTTCTTGGGTCGGGGGACACTGAAGCTTTCTTT. The V call is TRBV18, the J call TRBJ1-1; the D gene is possibly TRBD1 (5 bases). In germline, CDR1 is KGHSH, CDR2 LQKENI. V lost 3 bases to trimming and J lost 3 bases, with 20 bases between them. CDR3 length equals 17 residues.

The V call is TRBV13, the J call TRBJ1-1; TRBD1 might be the D (5 bases). CDR3 size: 12 residues. Germline V CDR1 and CDR2: PRHDT, FYEKMQ (reference sequence). V lost 0 bases to trimming and J lost 11 bases, with 10 bases between them. The CDR3 nucleotides are TGTGCCAGCAGCTTAGGCCTGGGGCCCGCTTTCTTT. Its translation: CASSLGLGPAFF.

This CDR3 reads CASSLAEYYGYTF. The CDR3 DNA follows: TGTGCCAGCAGTTTAGCAGAATACTATGGCTACACCTTC. The chain is built from TRBV12-3 or TRBV12-4 and TRBJ1-2; unclear D gene. CDR3 length equals 13 residues. The V and J ends lost 0 bases and 3 bases respectively, with 5 bases between them.

The chain links TRBV3-1 (or the pseudogene TRBV3-2) to TRBJ2-2; either TRBD1 or TRBD2 may fit D (5 bases each). Germline lookup yields CDR1 LGHDT and CDR2 YNNKEL (reference sequence). The CDR3 loop spans 16 amino acids. The V and J ends lost 0 bases and 7 bases respectively, with 15 bases between them. In DNA form, the CDR3 reads TGTGCCAGCAGCCAAGAATCAGGGCTAGCCGGCGGGGAGCTGTTTTTT. It encodes CASSQESGLAGGELFF.

The V and J genes are TRBV29-1 and TRBJ2-2, with 8 bases identical to TRBD1. Per the germline V gene, CDR1 is SQVTM and CDR2 is ANQGSEA. The CDR3 covers 16 residues. V lost 5 bases to trimming and J lost 2 bases; unmatched junction nucleotides: 10. This CDR3 is CSVNPAGTGNTGELFF. The CDR3 region has the DNA TGCAGCGTTAACCCAGCCGGGACAGGAAACACCGGGGAGCTGTTTTTT.

The chain combines TRBV27 with TRBJ2-2; maybe TRBD2 (6 bases). The CDR3 contains 17 residues. The germline gives CDR1 MNHEY, CDR2 SMNVEV (reference sequence). Trimming removed 0 bases at V and 2 bases at J, with 13 bases between. Here the CDR3 reads CASSLSGRGPNTGELFF. The CDR3, as DNA: TGTGCCAGCAGTTTATCGGGGCGGGGTCCAAACACCGGGGAGCTGTTTTTT.

This sequence joins TRBV2 and TRBJ1-1; D might be TRBD1 (6 bases). Trimming shortened V by 6 bases and J by 1 base, and 15 bases separated the two germline ends. The CDR3 totals 15 residues. From germline, CDR1 is SNHLY and CDR2 FYNNEI. This CDR3 reads CASRDQGTQNTEAFF. The CDR3 region has the DNA TGTGCCAGCAGGGATCAGGGGACCCAGAACACTGAAGCTTTCTTT.